Listed below are T cell receptor beta chains from one sample, sequenced in a study of cytomegalovirus exposure and HLA in healthy donors. Sequenced by immunoSEQ multiplex PCR; TCRdb stores in-frame clones only, minus some. Of around 190,000 clones in the sample, around 80% were seen once. The sample comprised PBMCs. The receptors were sampled from a man aged 40-50 years in good health and CMV-seronegative. Each CDR3 is given with its conserved first and last residue. A D gene is named only where the DNA matches it firmly. Size tells how often a clone was seen (once, few, many) or the class of an expanded clone, and some rows leave it out.

D gene,V gene,clone size,CDR3 length,J gene,CDR3 protein,CDR3 DNA
TRBD1,TRBV14,few,13,TRBJ1-2,CASSPTGDYGYTF,TGTGCCAGCAGCCCGACAGGGGACTATGGCTACACCTTC
TRBD2,TRBV25-1,-,16,TRBJ2-5,CASSPPPERGEETQYF,TGTGCCAGCAGTCCCCCCCCCGAGCGGGGGGAGGAGACCCAGTACTTC
TRBD1,TRBV29-1,-,13,TRBJ2-7,CSVFGTGGTEQYF,TGCAGCGTATTCGGGACAGGGGGTACCGAGCAGTACTTC
-,TRBV2,-,14,TRBJ1-3,CASSEGPPGNTIYF,TGTGCCAGCAGTGAAGGGCCGCCTGGAAACACCATATATTTT
TRBD1,TRBV5-1,-,15,TRBJ1-4,CASSLATGGGEKLFF,TGCGCCAGCAGCTTGGCGACAGGGGGTGGGGAAAAACTGTTTTTT
-,TRBV7-9,few,13,TRBJ2-5,CASSPRSQGTQYF,TGTGCCAGCAGTCCTAGGTCCCAGGGGACCCAGTACTTC
-,TRBV7-9,-,14,TRBJ2-5,CASSPDSLQETQYF,TGTGCCAGCAGCCCGGACAGTCTCCAAGAGACCCAGTACTTC
-,TRBV5-4,-,11,TRBJ2-3,CASSSGDTQYF,TGTGCCAGCAGCTCCGGAGATACGCAGTATTTT
-,TRBV7-2,-,13,TRBJ1-1,CASRYSLSTEAFF,TGTGCCAGCAGATATTCCTTGAGCACTGAAGCTTTCTTT
-,TRBV6-5,-,14,TRBJ1-5,CASSDQGGGQPQHF,TGTGCCAGCAGCGATCAGGGAGGGGGTCAGCCCCAGCATTTT
-,TRBV6-5,few,13,TRBJ2-1,CASTNHGNNEQFF,TGTGCCAGCACCAACCACGGTAACAATGAGCAGTTCTTC
-,TRBV6-1,-,14,TRBJ2-3,CASRDSRSTDTQYF,TGTGCCAGCAGGGACAGCAGGAGCACAGATACGCAGTATTTT
TRBD1,TRBV2,-,15,TRBJ2-3,CASSPGTESTDTQYF,TGTGCCAGCAGCCCCGGGACAGAGAGCACAGATACGCAGTATTTT
TRBD1,TRBV29-1,-,13,TRBJ1-1,CSVGAGGSTEAFF,TGCAGCGTTGGGGCAGGGGGGTCCACTGAAGCTTTCTTT
TRBD1,TRBV12-5,-,15,TRBJ2-1,CASGLRDRAYNEQFF,TGTGCTAGTGGTCTCCGGGACAGAGCTTACAATGAGCAGTTCTTC
-,TRBV19,-,14,TRBJ1-1,CASSLGQINTEAFF,TGTGCCAGTTCCCTTGGACAGATAAACACTGAAGCTTTCTTT
TRBD1,TRBV18,-,14,TRBJ2-7,CASSPGTGGYEQYF,TGTGCCAGCTCACCCGGGACAGGGGGCTACGAGCAGTACTTC
TRBD2,TRBV5-6,-,15,TRBJ2-7,CASSQSGARSYEQYF,TGTGCCAGCAGCCAAAGCGGGGCCCGCTCCTACGAGCAGTACTTC
-,TRBV7-9,-,13,TRBJ2-5,CASSFRLVETQYF,TGTGCCAGCAGCTTCCGACTAGTAGAGACCCAGTACTTC
-,TRBV9,-,13,TRBJ2-3,CASSAWATDTQYF,TGTGCCAGCAGCGCATGGGCCACAGATACGCAGTATTTT
-,TRBV11-2,-,14,TRBJ2-5,CASSTRTVLETQYF,TGTGCCAGCAGCACCAGGACAGTTTTGGAGACCCAGTACTTC
-,TRBV5-8,-,13,TRBJ1-5,CASSLGRAQPQHF,TGTGCCAGCAGCTTGGGAAGAGCTCAGCCCCAGCATTTT
TRBD1,TRBV29-1,-,14,TRBJ2-5,CSVDLGTGGETQYF,TGCAGCGTTGATCTCGGGACAGGGGGAGAGACCCAGTACTTC
-,TRBV5-6,-,14,TRBJ2-7,CASSLVGSSYEQYF,TGTGCCAGCAGCTTGGTGGGCAGCTCCTACGAGCAGTACTTC
-,TRBV7-2,-,14,TRBJ2-7,CASSLAQLSYEQYF,TGTGCCAGCAGCTTAGCACAGTTATCCTACGAGCAGTACTTC
TRBD2,TRBV9,-,18,TRBJ2-3,CASSVHTSGRPSTDTQYF,TGTGCCAGCAGCGTACATACTAGCGGGAGGCCTAGCACAGATACGCAGTATTTT
-,TRBV6-5,few,12,TRBJ1-4,CASSWGGEKLFF,TGTGCCAGCAGTTGGGGGGGAGAAAAACTGTTTTTT
TRBD2,TRBV5-1,-,16,TRBJ2-2,CASRLAGGLNTGELFF,TGCGCCAGCAGACTAGCGGGGGGATTGAACACCGGGGAGCTGTTTTTT
TRBD1,TRBV5-6,few,16,TRBJ2-5,CASSVSTGGGGETQYF,TGTGCCAGCAGCGTGTCGACAGGGGGCGGGGGGGAGACCCAGTACTTC
-,TRBV7-3,once,17,TRBJ1-1,CASSLSFPIARGTEAFF,TGTGCCAGCAGCTTAAGCTTTCCCATCGCCAGGGGCACTGAAGCTTTCTTT
-,TRBV5-6,-,14,TRBJ2-2,CASSSERDTGELFF,TGTGCCAGCAGCTCAGAACGGGACACCGGGGAGCTGTTTTTT
-,TRBV10-3,-,17,TRBJ1-4,CAISETPKRGGSEKLFF,TGTGCCATCAGTGAGACTCCTAAAAGGGGGGGGTCTGAAAAACTGTTTTTT
TRBD1,TRBV14,-,16,TRBJ1-6,CASSQTRQGAGGSLHF,TGTGCCAGCAGCCAAACTCGACAGGGGGCGGGAGGCTCCCTCCACTTT
-,TRBV18,-,14,TRBJ2-7,CASSPPGTRDEQYF,TGTGCCAGCTCACCTCCGGGAACCCGCGACGAGCAGTACTTC
-,TRBV5-1,few,15,TRBJ1-4,CASSFLPATNEKLFF,TGCGCCAGCAGCTTTCTCCCGGCAACTAATGAAAAACTGTTTTTT
-,TRBV15,-,16,TRBJ2-6,CATSRGRFPGANVLTF,TGTGCCACCAGCAGAGGGAGGTTCCCGGGGGCCAACGTCCTGACTTTC
TRBD1,TRBV11-3,-,13,TRBJ2-7,CASSNIGGSEQYF,TGTGCCAGCAGCAATATAGGGGGCAGCGAGCAGTACTTC
TRBD2,TRBV4-1,few,14,TRBJ2-1,CASSRLAGVTEQFF,TGCGCCAGCAGCCGGCTAGCGGGAGTCACTGAGCAGTTCTTC
TRBD1,TRBV5-4,-,15,TRBJ1-1,CASSWGQGAFTEAFF,TGTGCCAGCAGCTGGGGACAGGGGGCTTTCACTGAAGCTTTCTTT
-,TRBV6-5,few,16,TRBJ1-4,CASSYSSPATNEKLFF,TGTGCCAGCAGTTACTCGAGTCCTGCAACTAATGAAAAACTGTTTTTT
TRBD2,TRBV5-1,-,14,TRBJ2-7,CASSGRVAGTEQYF,TGCGCCAGCAGTGGTAGGGTAGCGGGGACGGAGCAGTACTTC
TRBD2,TRBV6-5,-,16,TRBJ2-6,CASSFRGSSGANVLTF,TGTGCCAGCAGTTTCCGCGGGAGCTCTGGGGCCAACGTCCTGACTTTC
TRBD1,TRBV6-6,-,15,TRBJ2-1,CASSYGQATYNEQFF,TGTGCCAGCAGTTATGGACAGGCTACGTACAATGAGCAGTTCTTC
TRBD2,TRBV5-1,-,13,TRBJ2-5,CASSLTSAGTQYF,TGCGCCAGCAGCTTAACTAGCGCCGGGACCCAGTACTTC
TRBD2,TRBV5-4,-,15,TRBJ2-1,CASSLATSTHNEQFF,TGTGCCAGCAGCTTGGCGACTAGCACCCACAATGAGCAGTTCTTC
-,TRBV6-5,few,13,TRBJ1-2,CASRGTTNYGYTF,TGTGCCAGCAGGGGGACAACTAACTATGGCTACACCTTC
TRBD2,TRBV5-6,-,14,TRBJ2-1,CASSLRTSGNEQFF,TGTGCCAGCAGCTTGAGGACTAGCGGAAATGAGCAGTTCTTC
-,TRBV7-6,-,15,TRBJ2-1,CASSLVSGTFNEQFF,TGTGCCAGCAGCTTGGTATCCGGGACTTTCAATGAGCAGTTCTTC
-,TRBV11-2,once,16,TRBJ1-3,CASTSFGRGSGNTIYF,TGTGCCAGCACCTCATTCGGGAGGGGATCTGGAAACACCATATATTTT
-,TRBV19,-,15,TRBJ1-1,CASSMSGIGNTEAFF,TGTGCCAGTAGTATGAGCGGGATTGGGAACACTGAAGCTTTCTTT
-,TRBV29-1,-,12,TRBJ1-2,CSVESGRNGYTF,TGCAGCGTTGAGTCCGGCAGGAATGGCTACACCTTC
-,TRBV6-5,-,15,TRBJ1-3,CASRRTGMEGNTIYF,TGTGCCAGCAGGCGAACGGGTATGGAAGGAAACACCATATATTTT
-,TRBV10-1,-,13,TRBJ2-7,CASSPSLLYEQYF,TGCGCCAGCAGTCCGAGCTTACTCTACGAGCAGTACTTC
-,TRBV28,-,16,TRBJ1-2,CASSFENRVVDYGYTF,TGTGCCAGCAGTTTCGAGAACAGGGTGGTTGACTATGGCTACACCTTC